These T cell receptor beta chains were read from a single sample in a study of T cells after yellow fever vaccination. MiXCR was run by TCRdb on the 5' RACE reads, yielding one entry per CDR3 protein. The sample holds 500,000 to 650,000 distinct CDR3 sequences; roughly 17% are singletons and the top ten take roughly a sixth. The sequencing used PBMCs, collected about 5 days after the first yellow fever vaccination. Receptors were obtained from a man aged 18 to 35 who received the YFV17D yellow fever vaccine. The CDR3 runs from the conserved cysteine through the conserved F or W. D genes are given only for firm matches. Clone size is shown for a subset of rows, as once, few, many or a class of expanded clone.

j_call v_call clone_size d_call cdr3_aa cdr3_nt
TRBJ2-7 TRBV20-1 NA TRBD2 CSARAHTGGSYEQYF TGCAGTGCTAGAGCGCACACGGGGGGCTCCTACGAGCAGTACTTC
TRBJ1-1 TRBV11-2 NA NA CASSLSGRSEAFF TGTGCCAGCAGCTTATCAGGGAGGTCTGAAGCTTTCTTT
TRBJ2-3 TRBV9 NA NA CASSASGEGVADTQYF TGTGCCAGCAGCGCGAGCGGAGAGGGTGTTGCAGATACGCAGTATTTT
TRBJ2-5 TRBV5-4 NA NA CASSLTVRPETQYF TGTGCCAGCAGCTTGACCGTGCGGCCGGAGACCCAGTACTTC
TRBJ1-4 TRBV6-5 few NA CASSYSDAGGRKLFF TGTGCCAGCAGTTACTCTGACGCCGGGGGGCGGAAACTGTTTTTT
TRBJ2-7 TRBV20-1 once NA CSARGDGPYEQYF TGCAGCGCTCGAGGGGACGGACCCTACGAGCAGTACTTC
TRBJ1-1 TRBV2 few NA CASRGGARDTEAFF TGTGCCAGCAGGGGAGGGGCCCGGGACACTGAAGCTTTCTTT
TRBJ2-7 TRBV6-1 few NA CASTIGTGYEQYF TGTGCCAGCACCATAGGGACGGGCTACGAGCAGTACTTC
TRBJ2-2 TRBV5-4 NA NA CASSLAKGSTGELFF TGTGCCAGCAGCTTGGCCAAGGGGTCCACCGGGGAGCTGTTTTTT
TRBJ2-3 TRBV2 NA TRBD1 CASSGARGPLDTQYF TGTGCCAGCAGTGGAGCCAGGGGGCCTTTAGATACGCAGTATTTT
TRBJ1-1 TRBV18 few NA CASSSGTRNTEAFF TGTGCCAGCTCATCCGGGACGAGGAACACTGAAGCTTTCTTT
TRBJ2-7 TRBV5-1 NA TRBD1 CASGEWDRSYEQYF TGCGCCAGTGGGGAGTGGGACAGATCCTACGAGCAGTACTTC
TRBJ1-2 TRBV19 few NA CASQTKGLLGYGYTF TGTGCCAGTCAGACGAAGGGCCTCCTTGGCTATGGCTACACCTTC
TRBJ2-1 TRBV2 NA TRBD1 CASRPRDRGNNEQFF TGTGCCAGCAGACCCCGGGACAGGGGGAACAATGAGCAGTTCTTC
TRBJ1-1 TRBV7-3 NA TRBD1 CASSRGTVTQNTEAFF TGTGCCAGCAGCCGTGGGACAGTAACCCAGAACACTGAAGCTTTCTTT
TRBJ2-4 TRBV27 few NA CASGLSGQGGNYAKNIQYF TGTGCCAGCGGGCTATCGGGCCAGGGGGGGAACTACGCCAAAAACATTCAGTACTTC
TRBJ2-1 TRBV6-5 NA TRBD2 CASSYSGEGNGEFF TGTGCCAGCAGTTACAGCGGGGAGGGGAATGGGGAGTTCTTC
TRBJ1-4 TRBV12-3/TRBV12-4 NA NA CASSADLLTTNEKLFF TGTGCCAGCAGCGCCGACCTACTGACAACTAATGAAAAACTGTTTTTT
TRBJ2-1 TRBV7-3 NA NA CASSLAPEISYNEQFF TGTGCCAGCAGCTTAGCTCCAGAAATCTCCTACAATGAGCAGTTCTTC
TRBJ1-6 TRBV7-9 NA NA CASSSVGGYDNSPLHF TGTGCCAGCAGCTCCGTCGGGGGATACGATAATTCACCCCTCCACTTT
TRBJ2-5 TRBV3-1 few NA CASSLGLPPLRETQYF TGTGCCAGCAGCCTCGGACTTCCGCCCCTGAGAGAGACCCAGTACTTC
TRBJ2-5 TRBV5-1 NA TRBD2 CASSSTSGGQLSEGETQYF TGCGCCAGCAGCTCGACTAGCGGGGGCCAGCTGTCCGAAGGAGAGACCCAGTACTTC
TRBJ2-2 TRBV11-2 NA TRBD1 CASRKGQGYTGELFF TGTGCCAGCAGGAAAGGACAGGGGTACACCGGGGAGCTGTTTTTT
TRBJ2-6 TRBV18 NA NA CASSPVPGANVLTF TGTGCCAGCTCACCCGTGCCTGGGGCCAACGTCCTGACTTTC
TRBJ2-6 TRBV28 few TRBD1 CASLQGTGANVLTF TGTGCCAGCTTACAGGGGACCGGGGCCAACGTCCTGACTTTC
TRBJ2-1 TRBV23-1 NA TRBD1 CASPPPGQGQYNEQFF TGCGCCAGTCCTCCTCCGGGACAGGGGCAATACAATGAGCAGTTCTTC
TRBJ1-1 TRBV18 few TRBD1 CASSSTGGEAEAFF TGTGCCAGCTCTTCGACAGGGGGCGAAGCTGAAGCTTTCTTT
TRBJ1-2 TRBV5-6 many TRBD1 CASSPPLTGGYYGYTF TGTGCCAGCAGCCCCCCCCTTACAGGGGGCTACTATGGCTACACCTTC
TRBJ2-7 TRBV2 many NA CASSEGVVRSYEQYF TGTGCCAGCAGTGAAGGGGTGGTACGGAGCTACGAGCAGTACTTC
TRBJ2-1 TRBV5-1 few TRBD2 CASSLGGLAGFGNEQFF TGCGCCAGCAGCTTGGGAGGACTAGCGGGGTTTGGGAATGAGCAGTTCTTC
TRBJ2-7 TRBV20-1 NA TRBD1 CSARDRGFEQYF TGCAGTGCCAGGGACAGGGGTTTCGAGCAGTACTTC
TRBJ2-3 TRBV12-3/TRBV12-4 few NA CASNSPGLGTDTQYF TGTGCCAGCAACTCCCCAGGGTTGGGTACAGATACGCAGTATTTT
TRBJ1-5 TRBV3-1 few NA CASSLSHSNQPQHF TGTGCCAGCAGCCTAAGCCATAGCAATCAGCCCCAGCATTTT
TRBJ1-2 TRBV2 NA NA CASTPNLAAYGYTF TGTGCCAGCACCCCTAATTTAGCAGCTTATGGCTACACCTTC
TRBJ2-7 TRBV11-2 NA NA CASSLDGQYYEQYF TGTGCCAGCAGCTTAGACGGACAGTACTACGAGCAGTACTTC
TRBJ1-5 TRBV29-1 NA TRBD1 CSVVTGGYQPQHF TGCAGCGTAGTGACAGGGGGCTATCAGCCCCAGCATTTT
TRBJ1-2 TRBV7-9 NA NA CASSSASPPYGYTF TGTGCCAGCAGCTCGGCTAGCCCCCCCTATGGCTACACCTTC
TRBJ1-1 TRBV12-3/TRBV12-4 NA TRBD1 CASSLGTGIMNTEAFF TGTGCCAGCAGTCTAGGGACAGGGATAATGAACACTGAAGCTTTCTTT
TRBJ2-1 TRBV4-1 few TRBD2 CASSQGTSIHEQFF TGCGCCAGCAGCCAAGGGACTAGCATCCATGAGCAGTTCTTC
TRBJ1-5 TRBV7-2 few NA CASSPTRVPQPQHF TGTGCCAGCAGCCCTACCAGGGTGCCGCAGCCCCAGCATTTT
TRBJ1-1 TRBV12-3/TRBV12-4 once NA CASSTGTGDAFF TGTGCCAGCAGCACAGGGACGGGTGACGCTTTCTTT
TRBJ2-1 TRBV27 few TRBD2 CASSTGTIEQFF TGTGCCAGCAGTACTGGGACTATTGAGCAGTTCTTC
TRBJ2-3 TRBV9 few NA CASSVAVSDTQYF TGTGCCAGCAGCGTAGCAGTGTCAGATACGCAGTATTTT
TRBJ2-2 TRBV11-3 NA NA CASSRDNTGELFF TGTGCCAGCAGTCGGGACAACACCGGGGAGCTGTTTTTT
TRBJ2-7 TRBV5-1 NA NA CASSQGGYNYEQYF TGCGCCAGCAGTCAGGGTGGATATAACTACGAGCAGTACTTC
TRBJ2-7 TRBV9 NA TRBD2 CASSPSGARSYEQYF TGTGCCAGCAGCCCAAGCGGGGCAAGGTCCTACGAGCAGTACTTC
TRBJ1-5 TRBV4-2 few NA CASSQTRGGAWPQHF TGTGCCAGCAGCCAAACCCGGGGTGGGGCCTGGCCCCAGCATTTT
TRBJ2-7 TRBV4-2 few TRBD2 CASSWRGEGEQYF TGTGCCAGCAGTTGGCGGGGGGAAGGCGAGCAGTACTTC
TRBJ2-1 TRBV5-1 many NA CASSLGVLTYNEQFF TGCGCCAGCAGCTTGGGCGTCCTAACCTACAATGAGCAGTTCTTC
TRBJ1-1 TRBV19 few NA CASSKYSTLNTEAFF TGTGCCAGTAGCAAGTACAGCACTCTGAACACTGAAGCTTTCTTT
TRBJ2-5 TRBV20-1 NA TRBD1 CSSRDHRDRGRETQYF TGCAGTTCTAGAGATCACCGGGACAGGGGTAGGGAGACCCAGTACTTC